This T cell receptor beta chain was sequenced for a study of OX40 agonist ivuxolimab in advanced cancers. Overall study context: Ivuxolimab, which is an agonistic anti-OX40 (CD134) antibody, was administered to the patients.

This table comes from immunoSEQ multiplex PCR, and its TCRdb copy is limited to in-frame clones, with some not included. Of 66,000 or so clones detected, about 85% appear once; the ten largest clones hold about 4%. Peripheral blood came from all dose cohorts at three timepoints. Regarding the study as a whole: Partial responders receiving 0.1-3.0 mg/kg showed among the lowest clonal expansion. CD8+ T cells averaged more expanded clones than CD4+.

In the case of this clone: Its antigen is still unknown.

The TCR sequence derives from an adult with an advanced solid tumor such as melanoma, head and neck, liver or kidney cancer. Sequences were derived from CD4+ or CD8+ T cells sorted from blood, sampled in a trial of the OX40 agonist ivuxolimab.

The CDR3 nucleotides read TGTGCCAGCAGTTACTCTTGGGCAGGGGGTCATGAGCAGTTCTTC. This translates into CASSYSWAGGHEQFF. The chain carries TRBV6-5 and TRBJ2-1, with TRBD1 matching 7 bases. Germline lookup yields CDR1 MNHEY and CDR2 SVGAGI. V lost 0 bases to trimming and J lost 8 bases; unmatched junction nucleotides: 7. This CDR3 is 15 amino acids long.